This T cell receptor (beta chain) was retrieved from a study of control samples from healthy donors and cancer patients. This CDR3 is built from 13 residues. Germline V gene data show CDR1 as DFQATT and CDR2 as SNEGSKA (reference sequence). Trimming left V 3 bases short and J 0 bases short, with 6 bases between. Using immunoSEQ multiplex PCR, the repertoire was profiled, and TCRdb retains in-frame clones only, with some absent. The data contain 170,000 or so clones, around 87% of them singletons. Sequencing used blood. The receptor was isolated from a woman aged 50 to 65 in good health. The rearrangement uses TRBV20-1 and TRBJ1-5; D uncertain. The CDR3 region is CSASVGSNQPQHF. The DNA of the CDR3 is TGCAGTGCTAGTGTGGGTAGCAATCAGCCCCAGCATTTT.